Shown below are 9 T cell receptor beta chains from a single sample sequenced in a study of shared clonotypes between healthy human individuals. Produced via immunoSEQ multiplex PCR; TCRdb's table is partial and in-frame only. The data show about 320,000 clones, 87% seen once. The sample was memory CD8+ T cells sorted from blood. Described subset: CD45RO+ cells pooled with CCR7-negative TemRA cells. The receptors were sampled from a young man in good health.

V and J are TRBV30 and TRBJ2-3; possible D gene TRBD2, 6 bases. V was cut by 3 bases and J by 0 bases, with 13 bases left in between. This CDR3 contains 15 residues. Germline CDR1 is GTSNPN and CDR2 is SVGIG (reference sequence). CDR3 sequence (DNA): TGTGCCTGGAGCGTCATAGCGGTTAGCACAGATACGCAGTATTTT. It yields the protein CAWSVIAVSTDTQYF.

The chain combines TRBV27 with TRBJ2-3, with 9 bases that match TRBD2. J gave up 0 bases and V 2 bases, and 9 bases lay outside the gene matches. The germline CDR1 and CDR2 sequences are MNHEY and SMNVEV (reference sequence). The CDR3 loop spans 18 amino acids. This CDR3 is CASSLGLAGPSSTDTQYF. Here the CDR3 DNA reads TGTGCCAGCAGTTTAGGGCTAGCGGGGCCTTCTAGCACAGATACGCAGTATTTT.

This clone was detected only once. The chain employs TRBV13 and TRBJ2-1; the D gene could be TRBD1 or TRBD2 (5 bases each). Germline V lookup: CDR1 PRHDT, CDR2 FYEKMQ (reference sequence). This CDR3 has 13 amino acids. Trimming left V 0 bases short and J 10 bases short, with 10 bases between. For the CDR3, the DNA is TGTGCCAGCAGCTTAGGCTTGAGGGACGAGCAGTTCTTC. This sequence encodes CASSLGLRDEQFF.

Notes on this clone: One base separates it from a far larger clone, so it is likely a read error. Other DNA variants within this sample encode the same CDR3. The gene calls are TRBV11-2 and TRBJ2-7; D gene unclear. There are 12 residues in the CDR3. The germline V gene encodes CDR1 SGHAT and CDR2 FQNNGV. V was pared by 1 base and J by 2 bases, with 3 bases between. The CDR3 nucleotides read TGTGCCAGCAGCTTAGGGGCCTACGAGCAGTACTTC. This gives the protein CASSLGAYEQYF.

The CDR3 loop is CASSLLGQGYEQYF. The CDR3 region has the DNA TGTGCCAGCAGCTTATTGGGACAGGGCTACGAGCAGTACTTC. The chain links TRBV7-9 to TRBJ2-7; 9 bases map to TRBD1. The CDR3 extends over 14 amino acids. V gave up 2 bases and J gave up 3 bases; unmatched junction bases: 2. Germline V gives CDR1 SEHNR, CDR2 FQNEAQ (reference sequence).

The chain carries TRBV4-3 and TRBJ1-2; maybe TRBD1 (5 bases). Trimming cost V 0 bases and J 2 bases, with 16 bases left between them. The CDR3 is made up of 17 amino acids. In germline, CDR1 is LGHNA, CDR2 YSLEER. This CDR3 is CASSQEGPGWGNYGYTF. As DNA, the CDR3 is TGCGCCAGCAGCCAAGAGGGGCCCGGTTGGGGCAACTATGGCTACACCTTC.

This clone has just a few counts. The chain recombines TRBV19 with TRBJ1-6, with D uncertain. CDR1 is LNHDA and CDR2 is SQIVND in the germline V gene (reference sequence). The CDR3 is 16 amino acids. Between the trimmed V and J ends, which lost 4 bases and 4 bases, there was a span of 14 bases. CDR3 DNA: TGTGCCAGTAGTAGAGTCTGGATGGGATATAATTCACCCCTCCACTTT. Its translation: CASSRVWMGYNSPLHF.

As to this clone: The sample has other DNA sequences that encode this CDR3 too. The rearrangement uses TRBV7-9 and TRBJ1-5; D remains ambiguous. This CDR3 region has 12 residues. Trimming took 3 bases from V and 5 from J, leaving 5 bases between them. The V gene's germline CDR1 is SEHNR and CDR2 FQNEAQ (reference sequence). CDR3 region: CASSFEDQPQHF. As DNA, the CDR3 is TGTGCCAGCAGCTTTGAGGATCAGCCCCAGCATTTT.

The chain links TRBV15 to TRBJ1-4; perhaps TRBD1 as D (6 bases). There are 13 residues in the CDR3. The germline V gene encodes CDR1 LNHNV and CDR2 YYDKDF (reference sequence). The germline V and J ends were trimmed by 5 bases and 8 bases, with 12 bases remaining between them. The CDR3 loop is CATSPVQGEKLFF. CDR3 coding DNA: TGTGCCACCAGCCCAGTCCAGGGGGAAAAACTGTTTTTT.